Listed below are T cell receptor beta chains from one sample, sequenced in a study of T cell changes during pregnancy in multiple sclerosis. Profiling relied on immunoSEQ multiplex PCR, and the TCRdb table lists in-frame clones only, not all of them. The profile covers tens of thousands of clones, with around nine tenths appearing a single time and 0.4% to 0.45% taken by the ten largest. The sample in question was CD4+ T cells from peripheral blood mononuclear cells, obtained before pregnancy. These receptors all stem from a female donor with multiple sclerosis, enrolled in a pregnancy study. Both conserved end residues are part of each CDR3. A D gene is named only where the DNA matches it firmly. Size is omitted from some rows. Given values are once, few, many or a class for expanded clones.

>.|TRBV19|TRBD2|TRBJ2-1
TGTGCCATTAGCGGGAGGGGGGACAATGAGCAGTTCTTC
CAISGRGDNEQFF
>.|TRBV28|.|TRBJ2-7
TGTGCCAGCAGCCTGGGCCGAGAGCAGTACTTC
CASSLGREQYF
>.|TRBV4-3|.|TRBJ2-7
TGCGCCAGCAGCCAACTACAGGGTTGGTTGGGAGAGCAGTACTTC
CASSQLQGWLGEQYF
>once|TRBV4-1|.|TRBJ1-1
TGCGCCAGCAGCCTAGAACCAGGGAACACTGAAGCTTTCTTT
CASSLEPGNTEAFF
>.|TRBV10-3|.|TRBJ1-4
TGTGCCATCAGTGGATCCGGACTGGGTGAAGGGGAAAAACTGTTTTTT
CAISGSGLGEGEKLFF
>few|TRBV30|.|TRBJ1-4
TGTGCCTGGCAAAAACGCGGAGGCGAAAAACTGTTTTTT
CAWQKRGGEKLFF
>.|TRBV6-5|.|TRBJ2-3
TGTGCCAGCAGGGGAGGCCCAGATACGCAGTATTTT
CASRGGPDTQYF
>.|TRBV11-2|.|TRBJ1-1
TGTGCCAGCAGCTTAGGGGGCCCTGAAGCTTTCTTT
CASSLGGPEAFF
>.|TRBV7-3|TRBD2|TRBJ2-1
TGTGCCAGCAGCTTATCGGGCGGGAGAGGTAATGAGCAGTTCTTC
CASSLSGGRGNEQFF
>.|TRBV5-1|.|TRBJ1-2
TGCGCCAGCAGCTTGGCCGAGGACAGATATGGCTACACCTTC
CASSLAEDRYGYTF
>.|TRBV5-4|.|TRBJ2-7
TGTGCCAGCAGCTTGGACAGGACGACCTACGAGCAGTACTTC
CASSLDRTTYEQYF
>.|TRBV27|.|TRBJ2-5
TGTGCCAGCAGTTCCCCCCGGGAGCGAGAGACCCAGTACTTC
CASSSPRERETQYF
>.|TRBV11-3|TRBD1|TRBJ2-4
TGTGCCAGCAGCCCTCCGGGACAGAGAGACATTCAGTACTTC
CASSPPGQRDIQYF
>.|TRBV5-6|.|TRBJ1-1
TGTGCCAGCAGCCCCTTACTCCTGACCGGACAGCGGAACACTGAAGCTTTCTTT
CASSPLLLTGQRNTEAFF